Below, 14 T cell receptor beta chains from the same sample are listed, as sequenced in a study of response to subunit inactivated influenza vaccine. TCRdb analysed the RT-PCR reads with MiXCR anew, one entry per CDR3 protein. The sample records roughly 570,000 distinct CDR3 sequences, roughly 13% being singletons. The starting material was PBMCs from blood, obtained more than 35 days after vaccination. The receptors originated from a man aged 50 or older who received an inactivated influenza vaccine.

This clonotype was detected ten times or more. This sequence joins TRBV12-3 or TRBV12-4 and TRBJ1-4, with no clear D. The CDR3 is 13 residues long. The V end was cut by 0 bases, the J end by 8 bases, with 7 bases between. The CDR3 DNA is TGTGCCAGCAGTTTAGCGCTAATGGAAAAACTGTTTTTT. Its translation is CASSLALMEKLFF.

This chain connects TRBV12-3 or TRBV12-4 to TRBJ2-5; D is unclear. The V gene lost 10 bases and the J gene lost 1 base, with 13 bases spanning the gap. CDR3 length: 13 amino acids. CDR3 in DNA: TGTGCCACCGCGAACAGCGTCCAAGAGACCCAGTACTTC. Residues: CATANSVQETQYF.

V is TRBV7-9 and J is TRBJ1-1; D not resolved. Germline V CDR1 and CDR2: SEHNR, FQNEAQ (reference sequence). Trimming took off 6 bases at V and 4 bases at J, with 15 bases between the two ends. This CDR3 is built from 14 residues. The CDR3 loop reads CASSRFGYSTEAFF. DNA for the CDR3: TGTGCCAGCAGTCGATTTGGGTATAGCACTGAAGCTTTCTTT. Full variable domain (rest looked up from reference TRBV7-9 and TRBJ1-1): DTGVSQNPRHKITKRGQNVTFRCDPISEHNRLYWYRQTLGQGPEFLTYFQNEAQLEKSRLLSDRFSAERPKGSFSTLEIQRTEQGDSAMYLCASSRFGYSTEAFFGQGTRLTVV.

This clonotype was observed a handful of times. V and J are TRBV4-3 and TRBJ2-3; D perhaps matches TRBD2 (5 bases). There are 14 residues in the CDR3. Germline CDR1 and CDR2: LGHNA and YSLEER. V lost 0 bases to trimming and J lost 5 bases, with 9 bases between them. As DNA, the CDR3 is TGCGCCAGCAGCCAAGATCAACTAGGAGATACGCAGTATTTT. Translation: CASSQDQLGDTQYF.

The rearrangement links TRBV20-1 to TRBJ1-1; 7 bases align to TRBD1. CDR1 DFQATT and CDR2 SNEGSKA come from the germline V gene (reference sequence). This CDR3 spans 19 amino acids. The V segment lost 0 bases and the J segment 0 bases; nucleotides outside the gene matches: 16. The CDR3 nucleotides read TGCAGTGCTAGAGAGTTGGGACTTAGGGGGCAGGGGGTGAACACTGAAGCTTTCTTT. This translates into CSARELGLRGQGVNTEAFF.

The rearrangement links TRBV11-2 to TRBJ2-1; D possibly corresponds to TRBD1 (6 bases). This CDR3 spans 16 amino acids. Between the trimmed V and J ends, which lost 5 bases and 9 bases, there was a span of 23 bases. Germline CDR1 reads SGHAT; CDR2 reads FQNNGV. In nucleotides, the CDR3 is TGTGCCAGCAGCCCGCTGAGGGGATACGTACAGGGTGAGCAGTTCTTC. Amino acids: CASSPLRGYVQGEQFF.

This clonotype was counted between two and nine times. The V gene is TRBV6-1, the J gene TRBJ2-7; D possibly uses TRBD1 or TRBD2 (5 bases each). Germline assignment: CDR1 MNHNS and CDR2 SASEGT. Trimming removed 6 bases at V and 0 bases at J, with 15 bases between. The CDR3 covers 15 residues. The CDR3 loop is CASSDGTPSSYEQYF. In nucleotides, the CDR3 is TGTGCCAGCAGCGATGGGACCCCGAGCTCCTACGAGCAGTACTTC.

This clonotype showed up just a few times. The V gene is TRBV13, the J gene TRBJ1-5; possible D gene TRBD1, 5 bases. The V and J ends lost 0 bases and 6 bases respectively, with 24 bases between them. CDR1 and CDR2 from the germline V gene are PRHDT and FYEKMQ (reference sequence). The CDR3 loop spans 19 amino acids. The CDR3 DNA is TGTGCCAGCAGCTTAGGCCGGTTAAGAGCTGGGGGTTTTTTTCAGCCCCAGCATTTT. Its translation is CASSLGRLRAGGFFQPQHF.

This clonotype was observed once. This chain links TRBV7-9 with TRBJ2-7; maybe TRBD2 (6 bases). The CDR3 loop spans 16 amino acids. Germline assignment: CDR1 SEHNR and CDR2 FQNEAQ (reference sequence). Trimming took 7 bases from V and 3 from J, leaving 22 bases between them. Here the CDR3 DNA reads TGTGCCAGCACCGCCGGACGCAGGGAGGTAGTCTACGAGCAGTACTTC. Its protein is CASTAGRREVVYEQYF.

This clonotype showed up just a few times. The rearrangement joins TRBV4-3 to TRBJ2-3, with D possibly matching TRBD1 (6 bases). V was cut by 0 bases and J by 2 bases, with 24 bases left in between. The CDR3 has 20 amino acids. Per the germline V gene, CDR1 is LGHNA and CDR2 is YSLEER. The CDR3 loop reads CASSQEPPRQASLYTDTQYF. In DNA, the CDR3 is TGCGCCAGCAGCCAAGAACCCCCTCGACAGGCGTCTCTCTACACAGATACGCAGTATTTT.

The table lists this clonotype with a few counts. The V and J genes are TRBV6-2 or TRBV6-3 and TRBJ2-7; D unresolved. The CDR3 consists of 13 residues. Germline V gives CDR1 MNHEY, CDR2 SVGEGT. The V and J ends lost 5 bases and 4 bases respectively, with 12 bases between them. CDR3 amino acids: CASSARIGYEQYF. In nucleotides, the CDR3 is TGTGCCAGCAGTGCCCGTATCGGATACGAGCAGTACTTC.

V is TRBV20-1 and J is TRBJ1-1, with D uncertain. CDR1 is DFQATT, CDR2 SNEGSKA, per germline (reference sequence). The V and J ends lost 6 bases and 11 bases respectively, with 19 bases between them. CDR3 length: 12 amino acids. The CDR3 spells CSARGTGLGAFF. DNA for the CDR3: TGCAGTGCGCGAGGAACTGGGCTGGGGGCTTTCTTT.

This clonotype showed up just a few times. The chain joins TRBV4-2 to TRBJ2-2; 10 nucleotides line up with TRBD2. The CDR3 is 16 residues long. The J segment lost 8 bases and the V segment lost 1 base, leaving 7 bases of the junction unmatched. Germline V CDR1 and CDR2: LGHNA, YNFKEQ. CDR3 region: CASSQVLAGGTGELFF. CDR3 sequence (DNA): TGTGCCAGCAGCCAAGTGTTAGCGGGGGGTACTGGGGAGCTGTTTTTT.

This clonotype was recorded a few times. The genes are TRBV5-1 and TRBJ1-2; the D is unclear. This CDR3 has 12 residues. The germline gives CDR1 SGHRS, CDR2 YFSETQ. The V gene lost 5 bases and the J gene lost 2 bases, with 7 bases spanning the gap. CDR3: CASSRENYGYTF. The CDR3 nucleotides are TGCGCCAGCAGTCGGGAGAACTATGGCTACACCTTC.